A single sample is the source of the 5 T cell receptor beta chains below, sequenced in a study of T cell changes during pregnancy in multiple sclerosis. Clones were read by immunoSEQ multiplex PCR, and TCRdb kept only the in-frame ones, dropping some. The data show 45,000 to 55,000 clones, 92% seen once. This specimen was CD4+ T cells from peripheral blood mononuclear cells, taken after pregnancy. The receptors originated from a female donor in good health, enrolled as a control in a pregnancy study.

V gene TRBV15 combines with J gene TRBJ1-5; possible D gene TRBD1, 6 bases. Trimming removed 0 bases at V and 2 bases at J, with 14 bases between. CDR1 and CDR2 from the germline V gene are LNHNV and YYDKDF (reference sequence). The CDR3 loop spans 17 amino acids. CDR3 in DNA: TGTGCCACCAGCAGAGAAGTTGGCAGGGGCGGCAATCAGCCCCAGCATTTT. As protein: CATSREVGRGGNQPQHF.

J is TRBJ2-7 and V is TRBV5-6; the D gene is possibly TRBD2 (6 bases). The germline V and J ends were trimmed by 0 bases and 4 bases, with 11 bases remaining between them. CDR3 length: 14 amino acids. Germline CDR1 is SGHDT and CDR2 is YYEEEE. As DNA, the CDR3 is TGTGCCAGCAGCTTGGGACTAGAACCATACGAGCAGTACTTC. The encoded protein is CASSLGLEPYEQYF.

The CDR3: CASTRTGGRTGELFF. CDR3 DNA sequence: TGTGCCAGCACAAGGACAGGTGGTCGGACCGGGGAGCTGTTTTTT. The chain joins TRBV6-5 to TRBJ2-2; 7 bases agree with TRBD1. With V trimmed by 7 bases and J by 5 bases, 10 bases remained unmatched. The germline CDR1 and CDR2 sequences are MNHEY and SVGAGI. CDR3 size: 15 residues.

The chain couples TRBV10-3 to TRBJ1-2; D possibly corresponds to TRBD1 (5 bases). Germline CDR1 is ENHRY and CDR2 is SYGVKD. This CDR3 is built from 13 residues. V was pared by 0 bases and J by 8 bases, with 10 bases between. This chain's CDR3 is CAISESGARGYTF. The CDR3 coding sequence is TGTGCCATCAGTGAGTCTGGGGCTAGGGGCTACACCTTC.

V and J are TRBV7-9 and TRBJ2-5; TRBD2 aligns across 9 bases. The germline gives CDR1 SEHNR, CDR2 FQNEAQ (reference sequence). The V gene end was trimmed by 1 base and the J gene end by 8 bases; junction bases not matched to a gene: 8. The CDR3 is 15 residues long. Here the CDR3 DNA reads TGTGCCAGCAGCTTAGGCGCGGGGGGGCTGCGTACCCAGTACTTC. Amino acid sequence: CASSLGAGGLRTQYF.